This T cell receptor beta chain was identified in a study of CD8+ T cells in alopecia areata. Isolated RNA was reverse transcribed into cDNA used as the sequencing template. Method: immunoSEQ multiplex PCR; TCRdb's copy keeps in-frame clones and lacks some. The sample has about 110,000 clones; approximately 55% are singletons. This clone was detected many times. Its antigen is not identified. Germline-derived CDR1 and CDR2 are KGHSH and LQKENI. V lost 6 bases, J lost 0 bases, and 15 bases stayed unmatched. This CDR3 has 19 residues. Study-level points and caveats: The study also sequences resident alphabeta T cells of normal skin in scalp samples.

Stated treatment: oral pan-JAK inhibitor, 5-10 mg twice daily. This material consisted of CD4+ T cells sorted from blood, taken at week 24, from a patient treated with tofacitinib. This receptor was identified in a human donor with alopecia areata. This rearrangement joins TRBV18 to TRBJ2-2; TRBD2 matches at 8 bases. CDR3: CASSTTSIAGSANTGELFF. CDR3 coding DNA: TGTGCCAGCTCTACCACCTCAATAGCGGGGAGCGCGAACACCGGGGAGCTGTTTTTT.